Reported below is one T cell receptor beta chain. At the DNA level, this CDR3 is encoded by other sequences in the same sample as well. Enrolment of Seattle patients took place during active infection, and they were followed longitudinally. The sample belongs to a study of blood T cell repertoires in COVID-19. About the research overall: In each case, the material was cDNA or gDNA derived from T cells, B-cell-depleted T cells, or PBMCs.

Germline V gene data show CDR1 as SGHNT and CDR2 as YENEEA. The CDR3 runs 14 residues. Trimming removed 1 base at V and 3 bases at J, with 9 bases between. Using immunoSEQ multiplex PCR, the repertoire was profiled, and TCRdb retains in-frame clones only, with some absent. The sample shows around 220,000 clones, roughly nine tenths of them seen only once. Sample: peripheral blood. This chain links TRBV11-3 with TRBJ1-1, with D unclear. The source of this sequence is a woman aged 45 to 65 with COVID-19, enrolled during active disease. CDR3 region: CASSLGGRDTEAFF. CDR3 DNA sequence: TGTGCCAGCAGCTTAGGAGGGCGGGACACTGAAGCTTTCTTT.